The 17 T cell receptor beta chains below all came from one sample that was sequenced in a study of blood T cell repertoires in COVID-19. Method: immunoSEQ multiplex PCR; TCRdb's copy keeps in-frame clones and lacks some. The table has about 130,000 clones, roughly nine tenths seen once. The sample consisted of peripheral blood. These receptors originate from a man aged 55 to 70 with COVID-19, enrolled during active disease.

The genes are TRBV5-1 and TRBJ2-7; 7 bases line up with TRBD2. This CDR3 is built from 14 residues. Germline V gene lookup returns CDR1 SGHRS and CDR2 YFSETQ. The J segment lost 2 bases and the V segment lost 4 bases, leaving 6 bases of the junction unmatched. Here the CDR3 DNA reads TGCGCCAGCAGCATTGGGGGAGGGACCTACGAGCAGTACTTC. This codes for CASSIGGGTYEQYF.

This sequence joins TRBV3-1 (or the pseudogene TRBV3-2) and TRBJ2-7, with 8 bases aligning to TRBD2. Germline CDR1 reads LGHDT; CDR2 reads YNNKEL (reference sequence). The CDR3 totals 14 residues. Germline trimming cut 0 bases from V and 10 bases from J; bases unmatched to any gene: 8. CDR3 residues: CASSQDGVAGPQYF. The CDR3 DNA reads TGTGCCAGCAGCCAAGATGGGGTAGCGGGACCTCAGTACTTC.

In this sample, this clone turned up a few times. The genes are TRBV4-2 and TRBJ1-5; the D gene is possibly TRBD1 (6 bases). The ends were cut back, 5 bases at V and 2 bases at J, with 10 bases in the middle. The CDR3 runs 14 residues. From germline, CDR1 is LGHNA and CDR2 YNFKEQ. CDR3 residues: CASSTGLGNQPQHF. The CDR3 DNA follows: TGTGCCAGCAGCACAGGGTTGGGCAATCAGCCCCAGCATTTT.

The rearrangement uses TRBV30 and TRBJ2-7, with a weak D call TRBD2 (5 bases). CDR1 is GTSNPN, CDR2 SVGIG, per germline (reference sequence). This CDR3 spans 11 amino acids. V lost 2 bases, J lost 7 bases, and 9 bases lay in between. This chain's CDR3 is CAWSRPGEQYF. The DNA of the CDR3 is TGTGCCTGGAGTCGGCCGGGAGAGCAGTACTTC.

This clone occurred once. This CDR3 reads CASSQLAGAPGEQYF. The CDR3 DNA reads as TGTGCCAGCAGCCAATTAGCGGGAGCGCCGGGGGAGCAGTACTTC. The chain joins TRBV3-1 (or the pseudogene TRBV3-2) to TRBJ2-7, with 9 bases fitting TRBD2. This CDR3 is built from 15 residues. V was pared by 2 bases and J by 7 bases, with 9 bases of the junction left unmatched. Per germline, CDR1 LGHDT and CDR2 YNNKEL (reference sequence).

CDR3 protein: CASSFGRGRSSGHSPLHF. The CDR3 DNA sequence: TGTGCCAGCAGCTTCGGCAGGGGTAGGAGTTCGGGGCATTCACCCCTCCACTTT. V and J are TRBV5-6 and TRBJ1-6, with TRBD1 as a possible D gene (6 bases). Trimming shortened V by 2 bases and J by 8 bases, and 23 bases separated the two germline ends. This CDR3 region has 18 residues. Germline V gives CDR1 SGHDT, CDR2 YYEEEE.

V usage is TRBV6-6 and J usage is TRBJ2-3; a possible D gene is TRBD2 (5 bases). V was clipped by 6 bases and J by 2 bases, with 12 bases between them. Germline V gene data show CDR1 as MNHNY and CDR2 as SVGAGI (reference sequence). This CDR3 has 14 amino acids. CDR3 sequence: CASRDVGVTDTQYF. In DNA form, the CDR3 reads TGTGCCAGCAGAGACGTGGGAGTCACAGATACGCAGTATTTT.

The V and J genes are TRBV12-5 and TRBJ2-2; tentatively, D is TRBD2 (6 bases). With 2 bases removed from V and 0 bases from J, the gap between germline ends came to 13 bases. Germline loops: CDR1 LGHNT, CDR2 FRNRAP. This CDR3 has 17 amino acids. The CDR3 coding sequence is TGTGCTAGTGGTTTGAACATGGGGGGATCGAACACCGGGGAGCTGTTTTTT. Its translation is CASGLNMGGSNTGELFF.

V gene TRBV10-3 combines with J gene TRBJ1-5; D perhaps matches TRBD1 (5 bases). V was cut by 6 bases and J by 3 bases, with 9 bases left in between. The V gene's germline CDR1 is ENHRY and CDR2 SYGVKD. This CDR3 region has 13 residues. CDR3 nucleotides: TGTGCCATCAGACAGGATCCCAATCAGCCCCAGCATTTT. Translation gives CAIRQDPNQPQHF.

This chain joins TRBV2 and TRBJ2-7; no firm D call. Germline loops: CDR1 SNHLY, CDR2 FYNNEI. V lost 6 bases and J lost 3, with 15 bases in between. This CDR3 has 14 amino acids. The DNA for the CDR3 is TGTGCCAGCAGAGTGGCAGGCTATCTCTACGAGCAGTACTTC. This codes for CASRVAGYLYEQYF. Complete variable domain (other parts from reference TRBV2 and TRBJ2-7): EPEVTQTPSHQVTQMGQEVILRCVPISNHLYFYWYRQILGQKVEFLVSFYNNEISEKSEIFDDQFSVERPDGSNFTLKIRSTKLEDSAMYFCASRVAGYLYEQYFGPGTRLTVT.

V is TRBV12-3 or TRBV12-4 and J is TRBJ2-1; no clear D gene. The V end was cut by 2 bases, the J end by 9 bases, with 8 bases between. The CDR3 sequence is 12 residues long. The CDR3 nucleotides read TGTGCCAGCAGTTTAATCAGCGTTGAGCAGTTCTTC. It translates to CASSLISVEQFF.

This sequence joins TRBV4-3 and TRBJ2-3, with TRBD1 matching 9 bases. This CDR3 comprises 17 residues. V shed 3 bases and J 3 bases; nucleotides not matched to a gene: 10. Germline CDR1 and CDR2: LGHNA and YSLEER. The CDR3 spells CASSQTSGTGWTDTQYF. As DNA, the CDR3 is TGCGCCAGCAGCCAGACGAGCGGGACAGGGTGGACAGATACGCAGTATTTT.

This clone was counted only a few times. The chain links TRBV24-1 to TRBJ2-1; 9 bases map to TRBD1. Germline values: CDR1 KGHDR, CDR2 SFDVKD. The CDR3 runs 19 residues. Trimming took 3 bases from V and 13 from J; bases not matched to a gene: 24. CDR3 coding DNA: TGTGCCACCAGTGATCGCCCTTCGGGACAGGGAATCGGACTAGGGAGACAGTTCTTC. It codes for CATSDRPSGQGIGLGRQFF.

J is TRBJ2-7 and V is TRBV7-2; 8 bases match TRBD2. The germline gives CDR1 SGHTA, CDR2 FQGNSA. This CDR3 region has 14 residues. Trimming cost V 3 bases and J 3 bases; bases outside gene matches: 4. In DNA form, the CDR3 reads TGTGCCAGCAGCTTGGGTCTAGCGGGCTACGAGCAGTACTTC. Its protein product is CASSLGLAGYEQYF.

J is TRBJ2-3 and V is TRBV2; a weak D match, TRBD2 (5 bases). The germline CDR1 and CDR2 sequences are SNHLY and FYNNEI. This CDR3 is built from 13 residues. V shed 6 bases and J shed 5 bases, with 12 bases lying between them. In DNA form, the CDR3 reads TGTGCCAGCAGGAAAGAGAGCGGAGATACGCAGTATTTT. Its translation is CASRKESGDTQYF.

The V and J genes are TRBV6-5 and TRBJ2-5; TRBD1 matches 7 bases. V lost 2 bases and J lost 5; bases outside the gene matches: 8. CDR1 and CDR2 (germline): MNHEY, SVGAGI. This CDR3 is built from 15 residues. DNA for the CDR3: TGTGCCAGCAGTTACGACCGGGACAGCTGGGAGACCCAGTACTTC. It specifies CASSYDRDSWETQYF.

This clone was seen only a few times. The chain joins TRBV3-1 (or the pseudogene TRBV3-2) to TRBJ1-5; a weak D match, TRBD1 (5 bases). CDR1 is LGHDT, CDR2 YNNKEL, per germline (reference sequence). The CDR3 loop spans 13 amino acids. Trimming left V 4 bases short and J 3 bases short, with 7 bases between. DNA of the CDR3: TGTGCCAGCAGCCGACAGCCCAATCAGCCCCAGCATTTT. Protein: CASSRQPNQPQHF.